The next 18 T cell receptor beta chains were all read from a single sample in a study of blood T cell repertoires in COVID-19. Generated by immunoSEQ multiplex PCR, the TCRdb table keeps only in-frame clones and is missing some. The sample includes 250,000 or so clones, approximately 80% seen only once; the top ten take roughly 6.4%. The specimen sequenced was peripheral blood. These receptors were collected from a woman aged 60-70 years with active or convalescent COVID-19.

This clone showed up just once. This chain connects TRBV19 to TRBJ1-5, with D tentatively TRBD1 (5 bases). The CDR3 runs to 16 residues. Trimming stripped 1 base from V and 1 base from J, with 11 bases between. In germline, CDR1 is LNHDA, CDR2 SQIVND (reference sequence). In nucleotides, the CDR3 is TGTGCCAGTAGTATAGCCGGGGGGGTAAGCAATCAGCCCCAGCATTTT. Encoded protein: CASSIAGGVSNQPQHF.

The chain joins TRBV10-3 to TRBJ2-1; a possible D gene is TRBD1 (6 bases). Trimming pared 0 bases from V and 8 bases from J, leaving 14 bases between. Germline CDR1 and CDR2: ENHRY and SYGVKD. This CDR3 has 15 residues. As DNA, the CDR3 is TGTGCCATCAGTGAGTCGGCCAGGGGATACGATGAGCAGTTCTTC. Translation gives CAISESARGYDEQFF.

J is TRBJ2-1 and V is TRBV7-2; D not resolved. V dropped 3 bases and J dropped 6 bases, with 9 bases sitting between them. CDR3 size: 13 residues. Germline CDR1 SGHTA, CDR2 FQGNSA. DNA for the CDR3: TGTGCCAGCAGCTTGCTCGGTGTCAATGAGCAGTTCTTC. Translating it yields CASSLLGVNEQFF.

This clone was picked up a small number of times. This rearrangement joins TRBV4-1 to TRBJ1-4; D not certain. The CDR3 runs 11 residues. The germline V gene encodes CDR1 MGHRA and CDR2 YSYEKL. V lost 0 bases, J lost 11 bases, and 4 bases lay in between. The CDR3: CASSQERKLFF. The CDR3 DNA follows: TGCGCCAGCAGCCAAGAGCGGAAACTGTTTTTT.

The genes are TRBV12-3 or TRBV12-4 and TRBJ1-6; unclear D gene. Deletions cut 5 bases from V and 6 bases from J, with 8 bases between. This CDR3 has 13 amino acids. DNA for the CDR3: TGTGCCAGCAGTGGGCCAATTAATTCACCCCTCCACTTT. The encoded protein is CASSGPINSPLHF.

The chain joins TRBV2 to TRBJ1-3; the D is unclear. The CDR3 has 14 amino acids. Trimming cost V 2 bases and J 0 bases, with 5 bases left between them. CDR1 and CDR2 from the germline V gene are SNHLY and FYNNEI. The CDR3 is CASSEPRSGNTIYF. The CDR3 DNA is TGTGCCAGCAGTGAACCGCGCTCTGGAAACACCATATATTTT.

This chain joins TRBV6-5 and TRBJ1-2; the D gene is possibly TRBD1 (6 bases). V was clipped by 7 bases and J by 3 bases, with 9 bases between them. The CDR3 runs 12 residues. Germline V gene sequence: CDR1 MNHEY, CDR2 SVGAGI. This chain's CDR3 is CASTRGDYGYTF. DNA for the CDR3: TGTGCCAGCACCAGGGGTGACTATGGCTACACCTTC.

The V and J genes are TRBV7-6 and TRBJ2-1; possibly TRBD2 for D (6 bases). The V and J ends lost 0 bases and 4 bases respectively, with 13 bases between them. This CDR3 has 16 amino acids. The germline gives CDR1 SGHVS, CDR2 FNYEAQ. The chain's CDR3 is CASSLASPGTYNEQFF. The CDR3 DNA sequence: TGTGCCAGCAGCTTAGCTAGTCCAGGGACTTACAATGAGCAGTTCTTC.

The chain employs TRBV7-8 and TRBJ1-1, with a possible D match to TRBD1 (6 bases). The CDR3 runs to 17 residues. V lost 5 bases and J lost 1, with 20 bases in between. CDR1 SGHVS and CDR2 FQNEAQ come from the germline V gene. CDR3: CASSLQGGGTANTEAFF. The CDR3 DNA follows: TGTGCCAGCAGCCTCCAAGGGGGGGGGACGGCGAACACTGAAGCTTTCTTT.

The rearrangement joins TRBV7-9 to TRBJ2-1, with 8 positions matching TRBD2. J was trimmed by 5 bases and V by 6 bases; bases with no gene match: 6. Germline-derived CDR1 and CDR2 are SEHNR and FQNEAQ (reference sequence). This CDR3 has 14 residues. The CDR3: CASRPSGGHNEQFF. The CDR3, as DNA: TGTGCCAGCAGGCCGTCGGGGGGGCACAATGAGCAGTTCTTC.

The chain is built from TRBV30 and TRBJ1-5; possibly TRBD1 for D (5 bases). V dropped 0 bases and J dropped 7 bases, with 13 bases sitting between them. From germline, CDR1 is GTSNPN and CDR2 SVGIG (reference sequence). The CDR3 contains 14 residues. DNA of the CDR3: TGTGCCTGGAGTGTAGGCAGGGAGGGGCAGCCCCAGCATTTT. Its translation: CAWSVGREGQPQHF. Drawing the rest from reference TRBV30 and TRBJ1-5, the complete variable domain is SQTIHQWPATLVQPVGSPLSLECTVEGTSNPNLYWYRQAAGRGLQLLFYSVGIGQISSEVPQNLSASRPQDRQFILSSKKLLLSDSGFYLCAWSVGREGQPQHFGDGTRLSIL.

This clone has a single count. The chain employs TRBV5-5 and TRBJ2-1; a weak D match, TRBD2 (6 bases). Germline lookup yields CDR1 SGHKS and CDR2 YYEKEE (reference sequence). The CDR3 is 12 amino acids. V was trimmed by 4 bases and J by 8 bases, leaving 10 bases between them. CDR3 sequence: CASSQTSHEQFF. CDR3 sequence (DNA): TGTGCCAGCAGCCAGACTAGTCATGAGCAGTTCTTC.

The chain carries TRBV18 and TRBJ2-6, with a weak D call TRBD1 (6 bases). The germline CDR1 and CDR2 sequences are KGHSH and LQKENI. V gave up 3 bases and J gave up 5 bases, with 17 bases separating them. The CDR3 runs to 17 residues. The CDR3 loop reads CASSPTSGENRANVLTF. The DNA for the CDR3 is TGTGCCAGCTCACCTACCTCAGGGGAGAATAGGGCCAACGTCCTGACTTTC.

This chain links TRBV10-3 with TRBJ1-1; D possibly corresponds to TRBD1 (5 bases). Between the trimmed V and J ends, which lost 2 bases and 7 bases, there was a span of 11 bases. The CDR3 contains 13 residues. From germline, CDR1 is ENHRY and CDR2 SYGVKD. The DNA of the CDR3 is TGTGCCATCAGTGAGGGGGGACTAATTGAAGCTTTCTTT. It translates to CAISEGGLIEAFF.

The chain combines TRBV30 with TRBJ1-2; no definite D call. The germline gives CDR1 GTSNPN, CDR2 SVGIG (reference sequence). The CDR3 runs 14 residues. V was trimmed by 0 bases and J by 8 bases, leaving 16 bases between them. CDR3 region: CAWSVHKGSGGYTF. The CDR3 bases are TGTGCCTGGAGTGTACACAAAGGGTCGGGAGGCTACACCTTC.

The chain employs TRBV3-1 (or the pseudogene TRBV3-2) and TRBJ2-5, with D possibly matching TRBD1 (7 bases). The V and J ends lost 4 bases and 5 bases respectively, with 20 bases between them. Germline CDR1 is LGHDT and CDR2 is YNNKEL (reference sequence). This CDR3 comprises 16 residues. CDR3 DNA: TGTGCCAGCAGCCCCCGGGGGCAGGGGGTCGGTGAGACCCAGTACTTC. Amino acids: CASSPRGQGVGETQYF.

The chain carries TRBV28 and TRBJ1-3; D is uncertain. The CDR3 has 15 amino acids. Trimming removed 5 bases at V and 0 bases at J, with 11 bases between. Per the germline V gene, CDR1 is MDHEN and CDR2 is SYDVKM. The CDR3 reads CASSPLGSSGNTIYF. DNA for the CDR3: TGTGCCAGCAGTCCGCTAGGGAGCTCTGGAAACACCATATATTTT.

A single count supports this clone. The genes are TRBV2 and TRBJ1-1, with TRBD1 matching 8 bases. This CDR3 spans 16 amino acids. J was trimmed by 1 base and V by 6 bases; bases with no gene match: 10. Germline values: CDR1 SNHLY, CDR2 FYNNEI. This chain's CDR3 is CASRGTGKLGNTEAFF. In nucleotides, the CDR3 is TGTGCCAGCAGGGGGACAGGCAAATTGGGGAACACTGAAGCTTTCTTT. Drawing the rest from reference TRBV2 and TRBJ1-1, the complete variable domain is EPEVTQTPSHQVTQMGQEVILRCVPISNHLYFYWYRQILGQKVEFLVSFYNNEISEKSEIFDDQFSVERPDGSNFTLKIRSTKLEDSAMYFCASRGTGKLGNTEAFFGQGTRLTVV.